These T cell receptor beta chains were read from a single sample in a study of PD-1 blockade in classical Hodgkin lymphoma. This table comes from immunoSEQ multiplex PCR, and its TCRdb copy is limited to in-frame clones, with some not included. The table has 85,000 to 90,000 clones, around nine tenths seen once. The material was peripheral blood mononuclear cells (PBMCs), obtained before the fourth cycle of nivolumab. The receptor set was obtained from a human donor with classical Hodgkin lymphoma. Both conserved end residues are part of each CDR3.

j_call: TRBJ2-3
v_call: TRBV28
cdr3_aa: CASTLETTDTQYF

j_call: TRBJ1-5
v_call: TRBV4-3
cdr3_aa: CASSQVGGGQPQHF

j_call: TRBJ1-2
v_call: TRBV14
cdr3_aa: CASSQDVGPRGGYTF

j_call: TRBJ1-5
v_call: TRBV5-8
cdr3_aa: CASSPWTGGANQPQHF

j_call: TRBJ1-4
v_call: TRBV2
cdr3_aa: CASGSTGQANEKLFF

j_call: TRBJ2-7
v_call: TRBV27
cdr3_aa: CASSWTGAHEQYF

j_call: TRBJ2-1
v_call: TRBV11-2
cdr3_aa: CASSLESTSINEQFF

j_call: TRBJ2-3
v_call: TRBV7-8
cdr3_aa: CASKEGRGTFSTDTQYF

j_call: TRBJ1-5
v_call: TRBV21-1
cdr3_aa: CASSKGDSNQPQHF

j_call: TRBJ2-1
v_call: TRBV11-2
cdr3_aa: CASSLGTPSYNEQFF

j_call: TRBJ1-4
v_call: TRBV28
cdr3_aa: CASSLGRGFGEKLFF

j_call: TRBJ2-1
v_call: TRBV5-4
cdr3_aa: CASSLTRQRTPPVNEQFF

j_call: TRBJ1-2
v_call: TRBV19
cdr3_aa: CASDWTFTGGYTF

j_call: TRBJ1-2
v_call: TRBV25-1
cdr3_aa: CASSEYLEGHYGYTF

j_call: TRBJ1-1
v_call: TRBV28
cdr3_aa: CASTPPGARGTNTEAFF

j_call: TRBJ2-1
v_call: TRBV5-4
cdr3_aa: CASSPDRAGSIYNEQFF

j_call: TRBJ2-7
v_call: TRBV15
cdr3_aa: CATSRDAVRGGEQYF

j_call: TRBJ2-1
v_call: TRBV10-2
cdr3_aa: CASSQRIGGTAYNEQFF

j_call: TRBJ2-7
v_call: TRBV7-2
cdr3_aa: CASSLSAGATYEQYF

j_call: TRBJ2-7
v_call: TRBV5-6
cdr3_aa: CASSLVRGQGTIGQYF

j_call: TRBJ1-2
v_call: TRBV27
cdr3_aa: CASSLTGGAIYTF

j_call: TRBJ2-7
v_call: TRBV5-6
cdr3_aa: CASSLGLTKTGLNYEQYF

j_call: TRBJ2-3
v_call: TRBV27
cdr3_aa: CASSLSTGLDTQYF

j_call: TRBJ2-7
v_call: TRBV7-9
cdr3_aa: CASSGIWGSGGSREQYF

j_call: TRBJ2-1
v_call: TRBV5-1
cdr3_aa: CASSPQDRGFYNEQFF

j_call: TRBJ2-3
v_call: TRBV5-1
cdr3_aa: CASSPAGTGIADTQYF

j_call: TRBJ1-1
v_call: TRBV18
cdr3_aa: CASSPLGGTEAFF

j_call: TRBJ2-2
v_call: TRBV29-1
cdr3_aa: CSVDTKGDTGELFF

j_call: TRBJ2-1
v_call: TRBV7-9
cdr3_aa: CASSPDRVNEQFF

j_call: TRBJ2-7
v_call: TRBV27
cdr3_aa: CASRKTGGYEQYF

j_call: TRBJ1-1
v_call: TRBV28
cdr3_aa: CASSLSGNTEAFF

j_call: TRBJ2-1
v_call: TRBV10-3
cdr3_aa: CAISEIYRTRGGHNEQFF